Following are 5 T cell receptor beta chains from one sample sequenced in a study of cytomegalovirus exposure and HLA in healthy donors. The protocol was immunoSEQ multiplex PCR, while the TCRdb copy is restricted to in-frame clones and leaves out a portion. The data contain 120,000 to 150,000 clones, 70% to 90% of them singletons. The specimen was PBMCs. The receptors here all came from a woman aged 18 to 35 in good health and CMV-seropositive.

The genes are TRBV9 and TRBJ1-3, with 9 positions matching TRBD1. The V and J ends lost 4 bases and 4 bases, in that order; junction bases with no gene match: 24. Germline lookup yields CDR1 SGDLS and CDR2 YYNGEE. The CDR3 extends over 21 amino acids. The CDR3 DNA reads TGTGCCAGCAGCTCCGGACTACCCGGGACAGGGTCCAGATCGCGGGGAAACACCATATATTTT. Encoded protein: CASSSGLPGTGSRSRGNTIYF.

The V gene is TRBV9, the J gene TRBJ1-6; D is uncertain. V was shortened by 4 bases and J by 16 bases, with 18 bases between the two germline ends. The CDR3 consists of 13 residues. Germline values: CDR1 SGDLS, CDR2 YYNGEE. CDR3 protein: CASSTSNSPLLHF. The CDR3 DNA reads as TGTGCCAGCAGCACCTCAAACAGCCCGCTACTCCACTTT.

A few counts support this clone. Mismatch with germline at one junction end may stem from a read error. The chain uses TRBV28 and TRBJ1-1; weak D call: TRBD1 (6 bases). The CDR3 is made up of 16 amino acids. Germline-derived CDR1 and CDR2 are MDHEN and SYDVKM. The CDR3 sequence: CASSLPHSDRTQGRVF. The CDR3 DNA follows: TGTGCCAGCAGTTTGCCCCACAGCGACAGGACTCAGGGGAGGGTCTTT.

The chain has TRBV7-9 and TRBJ1-5; 8 bases agree with TRBD1. Looked up from germline, CDR1 is SEHNR and CDR2 is FQNEAQ (reference sequence). The CDR3 is 14 residues long. V lost 5 bases to trimming and J lost 4 bases; unmatched junction nucleotides: 4. The CDR3 nucleotides read TGTGCCAGCAGCAGACAGGGGCTAAATCAGCCCCAGCATTTT. This codes for CASSRQGLNQPQHF.

V is TRBV6-5 and J is TRBJ2-7, with D maybe TRBD2 (5 bases). The CDR3 length is 14 residues. Looked up from germline, CDR1 is MNHEY and CDR2 is SVGAGI. V gave up 7 bases and J gave up 7 bases, with 20 bases separating them. CDR3 in amino acids: CASTHREGLGEQYF. The CDR3 nucleotides are TGTGCCAGCACCCATCGCGAGGGCTTGGGGGAGCAGTACTTC.